The source of this T cell receptor (beta chain) is a study of cytomegalovirus exposure and HLA in healthy donors. Study-wide context: The 120 validation repertoires, a later analysis reported, used the same platform as the 550 to 800 first-cohort repertoires.

Produced via immunoSEQ multiplex PCR; TCRdb's table is partial and in-frame only. The sample shows roughly 300,000 clones, 86% of them seen only once. Findings and limits, study-wide: According to a subsequent analysis, TCR clusters from the first cohort were inclined to appear together in the 120 or so validation repertoires.

The length of the CDR3 is 12 residues. The V end lost 4 bases, the J end lost 6 bases, and 8 bases lay between the germline ends. Germline values: CDR1 SGHTA, CDR2 FQGNSA. Details on this clone: Its antigen is undetermined.

The V call is TRBV7-2, the J call TRBJ2-3, with D uncertain. The receptor was derived from a woman aged 18 to 35 in good health and CMV-seronegative. The sequenced sample was PBMCs. The CDR3 is CASSSSLDTQYF. The CDR3 DNA follows: TGTGCCAGCAGCTCCAGTCTGGATACGCAGTATTTT.